Listed here are 21 T cell receptor beta chains from one sample, sequenced in a study of cytomegalovirus exposure and HLA in healthy donors. PCR involved 60 Vbeta and 13 Jbeta primers. Using immunoSEQ multiplex PCR, the repertoire was profiled, and TCRdb retains in-frame clones only, with some absent. The sample gives about 140,000 clones, about 80% of which show up once; over 2% is in the top ten. The sequenced sample consisted of PBMCs. Every receptor here comes from a man aged 25-45 years in good health and CMV-seronegative.

The genes are TRBV10-1 and TRBJ1-6, with D hard to call. The V end was cut by 4 bases, the J end by 7 bases, with 8 bases between. The CDR3 consists of 13 residues. Germline CDR1 and CDR2: WNHNN and SYGVQD (reference sequence). The DNA of the CDR3 is TGCGCCAGCAGTGTACTAGAGAATTCACCCCTCCACTTT. Its translation: CASSVLENSPLHF.

This sequence joins TRBV6-1 and TRBJ2-1; D is ambiguous. From germline, CDR1 is MNHNS and CDR2 SASEGT. V was clipped by 2 bases and J by 0 bases, with 17 bases between them. The CDR3 sequence is 18 residues long. CDR3 sequence reads: CASSEISTQVSSYNEQFF. CDR3 DNA sequence: TGTGCCAGCAGTGAAATATCCACTCAGGTTAGCTCCTACAATGAGCAGTTCTTC.

This rearrangement joins TRBV5-6 to TRBJ2-1, with 8 positions matching TRBD1. Germline V gene sequence: CDR1 SGHDT, CDR2 YYEEEE. The CDR3 spans 15 residues. V dropped 8 bases and J dropped 8; count of bases not matched to a gene: 15. The CDR3 loop is CARLQIYRQGYEQFF. CDR3 bases: TGTGCCAGATTACAAATCTACCGACAGGGGTATGAGCAGTTCTTC.

The DNA of the CDR3 is TGCGCCAGCAGCTTGACAGGGGAACTTTACAATGAGCAGTTCTTC. This codes for CASSLTGELYNEQFF. V gene TRBV5-1 combines with J gene TRBJ2-1; 7 bases line up with TRBD1. Trimming removed 1 base from V and 4 bases from J; junction bases left unmatched: 5. The CDR3 is 15 amino acids. Germline lookup yields CDR1 SGHRS and CDR2 YFSETQ.

The chain couples TRBV9 to TRBJ2-7, with 12 bases that match TRBD2. The germline V gene encodes CDR1 SGDLS and CDR2 YYNGEE. The CDR3 is 16 residues long. The V segment lost 4 bases and the J segment 6 bases; nucleotides outside the gene matches: 11. Here the CDR3 DNA reads TGTGCCAGCAGCCTAACTAGCGGGAGGTTCGTATCCGAGCAGTACTTC. This codes for CASSLTSGRFVSEQYF.

This clone was counted between two and nine times. The gene calls are TRBV5-6 and TRBJ1-2; tentative D call: TRBD1 (5 bases). V was clipped by 0 bases and J by 5 bases, with 17 bases between them. The CDR3 length is 16 residues. Germline CDR1 reads SGHDT; CDR2 reads YYEEEE. The DNA for the CDR3 is TGTGCCAGCAGCTTGGAAGCGGGACGCACGCTGTATGGCTACACCTTC. This encodes CASSLEAGRTLYGYTF.

V usage is TRBV5-1 and J usage is TRBJ1-2; 9 nucleotides match TRBD1. The CDR3 spans 14 residues. CDR1 and CDR2 from the germline V gene are SGHRS and YFSETQ. J lost 4 bases, V lost 0 bases, and 1 base had no gene match. Here the CDR3 reads CASSLGDRVYGYTF. CDR3 coding DNA: TGCGCCAGCAGCTTGGGGGACAGGGTCTATGGCTACACCTTC.

This chain uses TRBV6-5 with TRBJ2-6; D remains unclear. In germline, CDR1 is MNHEY, CDR2 SVGAGI. The CDR3 loop spans 15 amino acids. V shed 5 bases and J shed 1 base, with 9 bases lying between them. The CDR3 DNA reads as TGTGCCAGCAGTCTACTGCTTTCTGGGGCCAACGTCCTGACTTTC. This translates into CASSLLLSGANVLTF.

J is TRBJ2-7 and V is TRBV6-1, with TRBD2 matching 10 bases. The CDR3 is 15 residues long. V lost 6 bases and J lost 7; bases outside the gene matches: 12. Germline V gene data show CDR1 as MNHNS and CDR2 as SASEGT. The CDR3 sequence: CASSPGAGGPREQYF. The CDR3 DNA sequence: TGTGCCAGCAGCCCTGGAGCGGGAGGGCCTAGGGAGCAGTACTTC.

J is TRBJ2-6 and V is TRBV6-4, with D possibly matching TRBD1 (6 bases). CDR3 size: 17 residues. The germline V gene encodes CDR1 MRHNA and CDR2 SNTAGT. V dropped 5 bases and J dropped 0 bases, with 14 bases sitting between them. The CDR3: CASSRDTATSGANVLTF. CDR3 sequence (DNA): TGTGCCAGCAGTAGGGACACCGCCACCTCTGGGGCCAACGTCCTGACTTTC.

This clone has more than one count but fewer than ten. J is TRBJ2-3 and V is TRBV2, with D tentatively TRBD2 (6 bases). The CDR3 covers 15 residues. V was cut by 10 bases and J by 4 bases, with 21 bases left in between. Germline assignment: CDR1 SNHLY and CDR2 FYNNEI. DNA of the CDR3: TGTGCCATGACTGGACTACCCGACCCGGCAGATACGCAGTATTTT. This sequence encodes CAMTGLPDPADTQYF.

The V gene is TRBV27, the J gene TRBJ1-2; perhaps TRBD1 as D (5 bases). The germline V and J ends were trimmed by 1 base and 2 bases, with 11 bases remaining between them. This CDR3 spans 15 amino acids. From germline, CDR1 is MNHEY and CDR2 SMNVEV (reference sequence). The CDR3 loop reads CASSLYAGPNYGYTF. The CDR3 region has the DNA TGTGCCAGCAGTTTATACGCAGGGCCGAACTATGGCTACACCTTC.

The J gene is TRBJ1-2, the V gene TRBV28; D uncertain. The CDR3 extends over 12 amino acids. The V and J ends lost 7 bases and 4 bases respectively, with 10 bases between them. Germline V gives CDR1 MDHEN, CDR2 SYDVKM. The CDR3 loop reads CASKAELYGYTF. The CDR3 DNA is TGTGCCAGCAAGGCGGAACTCTATGGCTACACCTTC.

The chain has TRBV6-4 and TRBJ2-1, with 12 bases lining up with TRBD2. V was pared by 6 bases and J by 6 bases, with 12 bases of the junction left unmatched. The V gene's germline CDR1 is MRHNA and CDR2 SNTAGT. The CDR3 is made up of 17 amino acids. CDR3 bases: TGTGCCAGCAGCCCGACCTGGACTAGCGGGATCGGCAATGAGCAGTTCTTC. Its translation is CASSPTWTSGIGNEQFF.

The chain recombines TRBV14 with TRBJ2-1, with 7 bases that match TRBD2. Germline CDR1 is SGHDN and CDR2 is FVKESK. Trimming cost V 4 bases and J 5 bases; bases outside gene matches: 5. This CDR3 has 14 residues. The CDR3 spells CASSRAGTNNEQFF. The CDR3 DNA reads TGTGCCAGCAGCCGGGCCGGGACTAACAATGAGCAGTTCTTC.

This rearrangement joins TRBV28 to TRBJ2-7; TRBD1 is a possible D gene (5 bases). Germline V lookup: CDR1 MDHEN, CDR2 SYDVKM. The CDR3 is 14 amino acids. Trimming removed 7 bases from V and 3 bases from J, with 16 bases in between. CDR3 loop: CASIPGGANYEQYF. In nucleotides, the CDR3 is TGTGCCAGCATCCCCGGTGGGGCCAACTACGAGCAGTACTTC.

The chain employs TRBV10-2 and TRBJ2-3, with 13 bases that match TRBD2. Germline-derived CDR1 and CDR2 are WSHSY and SAAADI. The CDR3 length is 17 residues. Trimming removed 4 bases from V and 7 bases from J; junction bases left unmatched: 11. CDR3 region: CASSGLAGGYRENTQYF. CDR3 nucleotides: TGCGCCAGCAGTGGACTAGCGGGAGGATATCGAGAAAATACGCAGTATTTT.

The chain joins TRBV14 to TRBJ2-7, with 12 bases aligning to TRBD2. V trimming: 3 bases; J trimming: 7 bases; junction bases outside the gene matches: 4. Germline V gene sequence: CDR1 SGHDN, CDR2 FVKESK. The CDR3 runs to 14 residues. The CDR3 coding sequence is TGTGCCAGCAGCCAGACTAGCGGGAGAGGTGAGCAGTACTTC. It yields the protein CASSQTSGRGEQYF. Full variable domain (rest looked up from reference TRBV14 and TRBJ2-7): EAGVTQFPSHSVIEKGQTVTLRCDPISGHDNLYWYRRVMGKEIKFLLHFVKESKQDESGMPNNRFLAERTGGTYSTLKVQPAELEDSGVYFCASSQTSGRGEQYFGPGTRLTVT.

The rearrangement uses TRBV6-1 and TRBJ1-5; D possibly corresponds to TRBD1 (5 bases). CDR1 and CDR2 (germline): MNHNS, SASEGT. V lost 8 bases to trimming and J lost 4 bases, with 12 bases between them. The length of the CDR3 is 13 residues. CDR3 sequence (DNA): TGTGCCAGCCGGGGGTTATGGAATCAGCCCCAGCATTTT. Translated, it gives CASRGLWNQPQHF.

This CDR3 reads CASSLVAGVGWTQYF. The DNA for the CDR3 is TGTGCCAGCAGTTTAGTGGCAGGGGTAGGCTGGACCCAGTACTTC. The gene calls are TRBV28 and TRBJ2-5; the D gene is possibly TRBD1 (6 bases). The germline gives CDR1 MDHEN, CDR2 SYDVKM. The CDR3 is 15 residues long. Trimming pared 2 bases from V and 7 bases from J, leaving 17 bases between. Looking up the rest from reference TRBV28 and TRBJ2-5 gives the full variable domain: DVKVTQSSRYLVKRTGEKVFLECVQDMDHENMFWYRQDPGLGLRLIYFSYDVKMKEKGDIPEGYSVSREKKERFSLILESASTNQTSMYLCASSLVAGVGWTQYFGPGTRLLVL.

This clone was seen once. The chain couples TRBV28 to TRBJ1-5; 9 positions match TRBD1. The CDR3 has 15 amino acids. CDR1 MDHEN and CDR2 SYDVKM come from the germline V gene. J was trimmed by 9 bases and V by 3 bases; bases with no gene match: 9. CDR3 DNA sequence: TGTGCCAGCAGTTTCGCGGACAGGGGAGAGAGGCCCCAGCATTTT. The encoded protein is CASSFADRGERPQHF.